One sample yielded the 17 T cell receptor beta chains listed below, sequenced in a study of regulatory T cells in long-lasting Graves disease. Time point described: newly diagnosed GD, antithyroid drugs for less than 3 months. The TCR library was made from RNA that had been extracted from PBMCs in TRIzol. For TCR beta, libraries came from iRepertoire HTBI primers and Arm-PCR of CDR3 regions. MiXCR, applied by TCRdb to the multiplex PCR reads, yields one record per CDR3 protein. The table records hundreds of thousands of distinct CDR3 sequences, approximately 15% of them present only once. The data also belong to a second study, concerning T cells in Graves' hyperthyroidism and ophthalmopathy.

Specimen: peripheral blood mononuclear cells (PBMCs), collected at new diagnosis, from a patient treated with antithyroid drugs. These TCRs come from a woman aged 35 to 49 with Graves disease.

This clonotype was observed a handful of times. The gene calls are TRBV9 and TRBJ2-5, with TRBD1 as a possible D gene (5 bases). Germline values: CDR1 SGDLS, CDR2 YYNGEE. Trimming stripped 3 bases from V and 0 bases from J, with 9 bases between. This CDR3 has 14 residues. The CDR3 nucleotides are TGTGCCAGCAGCGCCCGACAGTACCAAGAGACCCAGTACTTC. This gives the protein CASSARQYQETQYF.

This clonotype was recorded at least ten times. The gene calls are TRBV28 and TRBJ1-4; no definite D call. The V end lost 5 bases, the J end lost 10 bases, and 8 bases lay between the germline ends. The CDR3 is 11 amino acids. Per the germline V gene, CDR1 is MDHEN and CDR2 is SYDVKM. This CDR3 is CASSEPGKLFF. CDR3 nucleotide sequence: TGTGCCAGCAGTGAACCGGGAAAACTGTTTTTT.

Ten or more counts support this clonotype. The DNA of the CDR3 is TGTGCCAGCAGTGCCCAAGCAGCGGGTCTCTATTACAATGAGCAGTTCTTC. The encoded protein is CASSAQAAGLYYNEQFF. This chain connects TRBV6-1 to TRBJ2-1, with D tentatively TRBD2 (6 bases). CDR1 MNHNS and CDR2 SASEGT come from the germline V gene. The CDR3 contains 17 residues. Trimming shortened V by 4 bases and J by 4 bases, and 20 bases separated the two germline ends.

This clonotype appeared a few times. The conserved phenylalanine or tryptophan is not found at the CDR3 terminus, so this likely reflects a read error. The chain recombines TRBV27 with TRBJ1-1; D is ambiguous. Germline CDR1 MNHEY, CDR2 SMNVEV (reference sequence). V was trimmed by 6 bases and J by 6 bases, leaving 17 bases between them. The CDR3 contains 14 residues. CDR3 in amino acids: CASSSPSRFSEAFS. As DNA, the CDR3 is TGTGCCAGCAGCTCACCTAGCCGGTTCTCTGAAGCTTTCTCT.

This clonotype was detected many times. The chain combines TRBV20-1 with TRBJ2-7, with a possible D match to TRBD1 (6 bases). The V end was cut by 6 bases, the J end by 7 bases, with 16 bases between. The length of the CDR3 is 12 residues. CDR1 DFQATT and CDR2 SNEGSKA come from the germline V gene (reference sequence). The DNA of the CDR3 is TGCAGTGCGGGGGACATCGGATTGGAGCAGTACTTC. Encoded protein: CSAGDIGLEQYF.

In this sample, this clonotype turned up many times. One junction end does not reproduce the germline sequence, and a read error may be involved. CDR3 residues: CASSLNPSNQPQHF. The CDR3 DNA sequence: TGTGCCAGCAGCTTGAACCCTAGCAATCAGCCCCAGCATTTT. V usage is TRBV5-1 and J usage is TRBJ1-5; D remains unclear. Germline CDR1 and CDR2: SGHRS and YFSETQ. This CDR3 is 14 amino acids long.

The chain recombines TRBV5-1 with TRBJ2-1, with 8 nucleotides matching TRBD2. V shed 4 bases, J shed 8 bases, and the junction held 8 bases outside the gene matches. The CDR3 is made up of 14 amino acids. Germline CDR1 is SGHRS and CDR2 is YFSETQ. This CDR3 is CASSAGTSYDEQFF. In DNA, the CDR3 is TGCGCCAGCAGCGCCGGGACTAGTTACGATGAGCAGTTCTTC.

The chain is built from TRBV20-1 and TRBJ1-2; 7 nucleotides line up with TRBD1. The V segment lost 1 base and the J segment 1 base; nucleotides outside the gene matches: 3. Germline V CDR1 and CDR2: DFQATT, SNEGSKA (reference sequence). The CDR3 is 14 residues long. For the CDR3, the DNA is TGCAGTGCTAGAGTGGCAGGGGGTAACTATGGCTACACCTTC. Translation gives CSARVAGGNYGYTF.

This clonotype was seen many times. The rearrangement links TRBV9 to TRBJ2-3; possibly TRBD2 for D (5 bases). The CDR3 length is 15 residues. The germline gives CDR1 SGDLS, CDR2 YYNGEE. V lost 1 base and J lost 0, with 9 bases in between. In DNA, the CDR3 is TGTGCCAGCAGCGTATCTAGCAGTAGCACAGATACGCAGTATTTT. Its translation: CASSVSSSSTDTQYF.

This clonotype was observed many times. The chain is built from TRBV20-1 and TRBJ2-3, with D unclear. Germline V CDR1 and CDR2: DFQATT, SNEGSKA (reference sequence). V lost 0 bases to trimming and J lost 6 bases, with 7 bases between them. The CDR3 has 12 amino acids. This CDR3 reads CSARDPPDTQYF. In nucleotides, the CDR3 is TGCAGTGCTAGAGATCCCCCTGATACGCAGTATTTT.

Only a few counts were recorded for this clonotype. CDR3 DNA: TGTGCCAGCAGCGTTGAAAGGTGGGAATCTGGAAACACCATATATTTT. Translated, it gives CASSVERWESGNTIYF. The chain combines TRBV9 with TRBJ1-3, with D hard to call. There are 16 residues in the CDR3. V was shortened by 2 bases and J by 1 base, with 13 bases between the two germline ends. Germline CDR1 reads SGDLS; CDR2 reads YYNGEE.

This chain joins TRBV5-1 and TRBJ2-5, with TRBD1 identical over 7 bases. J gave up 5 bases and V 3 bases, and 10 bases lay outside the gene matches. The CDR3 runs to 15 residues. In germline, CDR1 is SGHRS, CDR2 YFSETQ. The CDR3 sequence: CASSSETGVGETQYF. CDR3 in DNA: TGCGCCAGCAGCTCAGAAACAGGGGTAGGGGAGACCCAGTACTTC.

This clonotype was seen a few times. V and J are TRBV6-1 and TRBJ2-6, with D possibly called TRBD1 or TRBD2 (6 bases each). The CDR3 loop spans 17 amino acids. The germline V and J ends were trimmed by 6 bases and 3 bases, with 18 bases remaining between them. From germline, CDR1 is MNHNS and CDR2 SASEGT. The CDR3, as DNA: TGTGCCAGCAGCCGCGGGGCAGGGGCTTATGGGGCCAACGTCCTGACTTTC. This gives the protein CASSRGAGAYGANVLTF.

This clonotype has more than one count but fewer than ten. The rearrangement uses TRBV9 and TRBJ2-3; D gene unclear. The germline CDR1 and CDR2 sequences are SGDLS and YYNGEE. There are 13 residues in the CDR3. V shed 3 bases and J shed 6 bases, with 11 bases lying between them. Here the CDR3 DNA reads TGTGCCAGCAGCGCCGTAACGTCGGATACGCAGTATTTT. Translating it yields CASSAVTSDTQYF.

The CDR3 loop reads CASSIGGTDEQYF. The DNA of the CDR3 is TGTGCCAGTAGTATCGGCGGGACGGACGAGCAGTACTTC. V and J are TRBV19 and TRBJ2-7, with D possibly being TRBD2 (6 bases). The CDR3 runs 13 residues. V was pared by 3 bases and J by 5 bases, with 11 bases between. Germline V gene lookup returns CDR1 LNHDA and CDR2 SQIVND (reference sequence).

At least ten counts were recorded for this clonotype. The chain joins TRBV27 to TRBJ2-1; perhaps TRBD1 as D (6 bases). The CDR3 has 16 amino acids. CDR1 is MNHEY and CDR2 is SMNVEV in the germline V gene (reference sequence). Trimming pared 5 bases from V and 0 bases from J, leaving 14 bases between. This chain's CDR3 is CASSPTQGRSYNEQFF. The CDR3 nucleotides read TGTGCCAGCAGTCCCACCCAGGGGCGCTCCTACAATGAGCAGTTCTTC.

This chain links TRBV11-2 with TRBJ2-5, with D perhaps TRBD2 (7 bases). The V gene lost 5 bases and the J gene lost 1 base, with 23 bases spanning the gap. Germline V gives CDR1 SGHAT, CDR2 FQNNGV. This CDR3 is built from 18 residues. The CDR3 bases are TGTGCCAGCAGCCAAGTATGGTCTCAGGGGAGGGTCCAAGAGACCCAGTACTTC. Translation: CASSQVWSQGRVQETQYF.